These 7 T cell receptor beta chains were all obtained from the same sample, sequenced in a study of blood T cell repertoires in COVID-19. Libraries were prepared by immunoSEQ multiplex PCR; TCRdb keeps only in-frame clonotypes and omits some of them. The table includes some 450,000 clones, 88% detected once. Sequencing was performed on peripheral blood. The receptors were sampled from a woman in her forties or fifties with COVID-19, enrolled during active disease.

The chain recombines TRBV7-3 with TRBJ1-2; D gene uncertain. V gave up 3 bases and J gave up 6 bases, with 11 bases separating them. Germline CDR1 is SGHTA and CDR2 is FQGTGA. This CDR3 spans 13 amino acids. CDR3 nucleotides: TGTGCCAGCAGCTTTGAGACGGGAGATGGCTACACCTTC. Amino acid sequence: CASSFETGDGYTF.

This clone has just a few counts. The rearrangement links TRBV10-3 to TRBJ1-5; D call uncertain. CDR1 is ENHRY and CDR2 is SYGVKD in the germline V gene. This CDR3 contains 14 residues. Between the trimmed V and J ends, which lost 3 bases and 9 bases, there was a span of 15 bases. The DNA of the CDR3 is TGTGCCATCAGTGATGGAAGGTGGGCTTCGCCCCAGCATTTT. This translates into CAISDGRWASPQHF.

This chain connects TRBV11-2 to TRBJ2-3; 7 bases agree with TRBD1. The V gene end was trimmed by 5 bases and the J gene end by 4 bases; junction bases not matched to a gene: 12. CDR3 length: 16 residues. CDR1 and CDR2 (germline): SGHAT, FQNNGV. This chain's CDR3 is CASSPRRGSMADTQYF. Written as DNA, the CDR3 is TGTGCCAGCAGCCCGCGCAGGGGGAGCATGGCAGATACGCAGTATTTT.

CDR3 region: CASSLRHFNQPQHF. In DNA form, the CDR3 reads TGTGCCAGCAGTTTAAGACACTTTAATCAGCCCCAGCATTTT. The rearrangement joins TRBV28 to TRBJ1-5; D is undetermined. Trimming removed 2 bases from V and 4 bases from J, with 9 bases in between. The CDR3 is 14 residues long. Germline loops: CDR1 MDHEN, CDR2 SYDVKM.

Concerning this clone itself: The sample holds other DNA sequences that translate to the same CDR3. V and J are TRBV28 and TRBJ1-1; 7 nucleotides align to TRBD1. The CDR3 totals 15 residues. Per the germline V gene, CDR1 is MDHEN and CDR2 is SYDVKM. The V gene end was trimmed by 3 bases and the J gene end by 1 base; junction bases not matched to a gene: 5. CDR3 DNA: TGTGCCAGCAGTTTTCTAGGGACAGAGAACACTGAAGCTTTCTTT. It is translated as CASSFLGTENTEAFF.

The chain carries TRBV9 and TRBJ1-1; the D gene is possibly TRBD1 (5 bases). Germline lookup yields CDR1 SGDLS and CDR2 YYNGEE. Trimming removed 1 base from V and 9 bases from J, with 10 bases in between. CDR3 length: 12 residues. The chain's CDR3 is CASSVLGEKAFF. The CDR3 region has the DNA TGTGCCAGCAGCGTATTAGGGGAAAAAGCTTTCTTT.

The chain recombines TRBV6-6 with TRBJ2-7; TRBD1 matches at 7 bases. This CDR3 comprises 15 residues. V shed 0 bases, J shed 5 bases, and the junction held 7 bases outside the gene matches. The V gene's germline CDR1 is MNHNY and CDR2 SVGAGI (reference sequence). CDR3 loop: CASSYSIHRGDEQYF. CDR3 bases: TGTGCCAGCAGTTACTCGATACACAGGGGTGACGAGCAGTACTTC.